This T cell receptor (beta chain) was captured in a study of beta chain features in type 1 diabetes. Study observations and caveats: All four CD4+ subsets of Type 1 diabetes patients contained TCRB CDR3s that were moderately but significantly shorter. The naive, central memory and Treg TCRB repertoires looked more alike in patients than they did in healthy donors. Researchers cautioned that cDNA sequencing could over-represent cells with high TCR expression.

What was sequenced were expressed TCRB transcripts, since all of the isolated RNA had been reverse transcribed. The repertoire was sequenced with immunoSEQ multiplex PCR; TCRdb's copy has only in-frame clones and lacks some. The top ten hold roughly 0.12% of the sample, which has 500,000 to 650,000 clones, 12% seen once. The CDR3 is 15 amino acids. The germline V and J ends were trimmed by 4 bases and 4 bases, with 17 bases remaining between them. The germline CDR1 and CDR2 sequences are GTSNPN and SVGIG (reference sequence). There are a few counts of this clone. The antigen is undetermined. This chain links TRBV30 with TRBJ1-3, with no clear D. Sequencing was performed on naive CD4+ T cells from blood. The receptor was derived from a man aged 25 to 40 with type 1 diabetes. DNA for the CDR3: TGTGCCTGGAATCTGGCAGGCGGAGCGGGAAACACCATATATTTT. Protein product: CAWNLAGGAGNTIYF.